This passage covers 32 T cell receptor beta chains from one sample sequenced in a study of T-cell memory formation after mild COVID-19. One entry per CDR3 protein results from TCRdb running MiXCR on the 5' RACE reads. The table includes around 390,000 distinct CDR3 sequences, roughly 15% detected once. Sequencing used PBMCs or a T cell subset sorted from them (not recorded which). Every receptor here comes from a man aged 18 to 29 who had mild COVID-19 (a few samples of this study predate the infection). Cell type and time point are not known.

There are a few counts of this clonotype. This chain connects TRBV7-6 to TRBJ1-3; a possible D gene is TRBD1 (5 bases). This CDR3 has 15 residues. Germline loops: CDR1 SGHVS, CDR2 FNYEAQ. The germline V and J ends were trimmed by 3 bases and 8 bases, with 17 bases remaining between them. The CDR3 is CASSFGFMGHDTIYF. Here the CDR3 DNA reads TGTGCCAGCAGCTTCGGTTTTATGGGGCATGACACCATATATTTT.

The rearrangement joins TRBV3-1 to TRBJ1-1; D is undetermined. V was shortened by 1 base and J by 3 bases, with 3 bases between the two germline ends. Germline V gene lookup returns CDR1 LGHDT and CDR2 YNNKEL (reference sequence). The CDR3 sequence is 12 residues long. DNA of the CDR3: TGTGCCAGCAGCCAAGCGCACACTGAAGCTTTCTTT. Translating it yields CASSQAHTEAFF.

The V and J genes are TRBV29-1 and TRBJ2-5; the match to TRBD2 covers 13 bases. After removal of 6 bases from V and 7 bases from J, the junction contained 14 bases not matched to a gene. CDR1 and CDR2 (germline): SQVTM, ANQGSEA. The CDR3 spans 16 residues. The CDR3 reads CSVPGRLAGGFGTQYF. The CDR3 DNA sequence: TGCAGCGTCCCCGGAAGACTAGCGGGGGGTTTCGGGACCCAGTACTTC.

CDR3 region: CASSKQAGATRDEQFF. The CDR3 DNA follows: TGCGCCAGCAGCAAACAAGCGGGGGCGACGAGGGATGAGCAGTTCTTC. The gene calls are TRBV5-1 and TRBJ2-1; 8 bases line up with TRBD2. J gave up 8 bases and V 4 bases, and 14 bases lay outside the gene matches. CDR3 length: 16 amino acids. The germline gives CDR1 SGHRS, CDR2 YFSETQ.

The chain employs TRBV4-1 and TRBJ1-2; D is uncertain. The CDR3 runs 13 residues. Germline CDR1 and CDR2: MGHRA and YSYEKL. Between the trimmed V and J ends, which lost 1 base and 7 bases, there was a span of 10 bases. CDR3 DNA sequence: TGCGCCAGCAGCCAAGTCCCTCCCATTGGCTACACCTTC. Its protein is CASSQVPPIGYTF.

The sample holds a few counts of this clonotype. The chain joins TRBV12-3 or TRBV12-4 to TRBJ2-2; the match to TRBD2 covers 7 bases. V lost 4 bases, J lost 4 bases, and 6 bases stayed unmatched. The CDR3 contains 15 residues. The CDR3 protein is CASSWGGAITGELFF. CDR3 DNA: TGTGCCAGCAGTTGGGGAGGGGCCATCACCGGGGAGCTGTTTTTT.

This chain links TRBV28 with TRBJ2-7, with a weak D call TRBD1 (6 bases). The CDR3 has 12 residues. Germline CDR1 reads MDHEN; CDR2 reads SYDVKM. The V gene lost 5 bases and the J gene lost 10 bases, with 15 bases spanning the gap. The CDR3 sequence: CASSGWTETQYV. Here the CDR3 DNA reads TGTGCCAGCAGTGGGTGGACAGAGACACAGTACGTC.

There are many counts of this clonotype. The chain combines TRBV7-2 with TRBJ2-3; weak D call: TRBD1 (6 bases). V was pared by 8 bases and J by 10 bases, with 19 bases between. The germline V gene encodes CDR1 SGHTA and CDR2 FQGNSA. The CDR3 is 13 residues long. The CDR3: CASLAYQGLAQYF. In nucleotides, the CDR3 is TGTGCCAGCCTAGCTTACCAGGGGTTAGCGCAGTATTTT.

The chain employs TRBV5-1 and TRBJ1-2; D remains ambiguous. The CDR3 is 15 amino acids. Per germline, CDR1 SGHRS and CDR2 YFSETQ. Trimming took off 0 bases at V and 0 bases at J, with 9 bases between the two ends. The CDR3 DNA sequence: TGCGCCAGCAGCTTGGGGCGCGGTTCTAACTATGGCTACACCTTC. Translated, it gives CASSLGRGSNYGYTF.

This clonotype was observed a few times. The chain combines TRBV27 with TRBJ2-3; 8 nucleotides align to TRBD2. Germline lookup yields CDR1 MNHEY and CDR2 SMNVEV (reference sequence). CDR3 length: 16 residues. The junction had 15 bases not matched to a gene; V was cut back by 7 bases and J by 6 bases. The CDR3 DNA reads TGTGCCAGCACCCCTCGCGGGCGGGGGGCCGGGGATACGCAGTATTTT. As protein: CASTPRGRGAGDTQYF.

This clonotype was seen a few times. V usage is TRBV18 and J usage is TRBJ2-7; 7 nucleotides match TRBD1. This CDR3 is 14 amino acids long. Germline V gene data show CDR1 as KGHSH and CDR2 as LQKENI. J gave up 1 base and V 3 bases, and 3 bases lay outside the gene matches. CDR3 nucleotide sequence: TGTGCCAGCTCACCGACAGGGCCATCCTACGAGCAGTACTTC. It yields the protein CASSPTGPSYEQYF.

This clonotype was counted a few times. The chain has TRBV5-1 and TRBJ2-3, with D perhaps TRBD1 or TRBD2 (5 bases each). The ends were cut back, 4 bases at V and 11 bases at J, with 11 bases in the middle. CDR3 length equals 11 residues. CDR1 is SGHRS, CDR2 YFSETQ, per germline. In DNA form, the CDR3 reads TGCGCCAGCAGCGAGGGGTTTTTGCAGTATTTT. It yields the protein CASSEGFLQYF.

The genes are TRBV6-5 and TRBJ1-2; no reliable D call. Germline V gene sequence: CDR1 MNHEY, CDR2 SVGAGI. The V and J ends lost 5 bases and 1 base respectively, with 8 bases between them. This CDR3 has 13 amino acids. The CDR3 coding sequence is TGTGCCAGCAGTCACGGGTTTAACTATGGCTACACCTTC. Its translation is CASSHGFNYGYTF.

The gene calls are TRBV19 and TRBJ1-1; D may be TRBD1 (5 bases). Germline CDR1 is LNHDA and CDR2 is SQIVND (reference sequence). CDR3 length: 14 amino acids. Here the CDR3 reads CSSGGVGMNTEAFF. For the CDR3, the DNA is TGTTCTTCGGGGGGGGTTGGGATGAACACTGAAGCTTTCTTT.

The CDR3: CASSDTGSRGRNTEAFF. CDR3 sequence (DNA): TGTGCCAGCAGCGACACCGGGTCTCGCGGGAGGAACACTGAAGCTTTCTTT. The gene calls are TRBV7-2 and TRBJ1-1; D ambiguous. V was cut by 5 bases and J by 1 base, with 20 bases left in between. This CDR3 is built from 17 residues. Germline CDR1 SGHTA, CDR2 FQGNSA.

Only a few counts were recorded for this clonotype. The genes are TRBV10-3 and TRBJ2-3, with 9 bases that match TRBD2. The CDR3 sequence is 14 residues long. V shed 10 bases, J shed 6 bases, and the junction held 11 bases outside the gene matches. In germline, CDR1 is ENHRY, CDR2 SYGVKD. The CDR3 protein is CATLWAGGPDTQYF. CDR3 DNA sequence: TGTGCCACCCTATGGGCGGGGGGGCCCGATACGCAGTATTTT.

The genes are TRBV7-9 and TRBJ2-6; weak D call: TRBD2 (7 bases). V was shortened by 0 bases and J by 2 bases, with 8 bases between the two germline ends. The germline CDR1 and CDR2 sequences are SEHNR and FQNEAQ (reference sequence). This CDR3 has 16 residues. The CDR3 DNA follows: TGTGCCAGCAGCTTAGCGCGGGGGCCTGGGGCCAACGTCCTGACTTTC. Its translation: CASSLARGPGANVLTF.

This clonotype was recorded a few times. The CDR3 DNA reads TGTGCCAGTATGAAGCGGGGGGTTAGCACCGGGGAGCTGTTTTTT. It is translated as CASMKRGVSTGELFF. This chain joins TRBV19 and TRBJ2-2; TRBD2 matches 9 bases. CDR3 length: 15 residues. Trimming cost V 7 bases and J 4 bases; bases outside gene matches: 7. Germline V gene sequence: CDR1 LNHDA, CDR2 SQIVND (reference sequence).

The rearrangement joins TRBV5-1 to TRBJ1-1; no clear D gene. CDR1 is SGHRS and CDR2 is YFSETQ in the germline V gene. Between the trimmed V and J ends, which lost 1 base and 1 base, there was a span of 8 bases. This CDR3 is 14 amino acids long. The chain's CDR3 is CASSLFAGNTEAFF. The CDR3, as DNA: TGCGCCAGCAGCTTGTTTGCAGGGAACACTGAAGCTTTCTTT. Full variable domain (rest looked up from reference TRBV5-1 and TRBJ1-1): KAGVTQTPRYLIKTRGQQVTLSCSPISGHRSVSWYQQTPGQGLQFLFEYFSETQRNKGNFPGRFSGRQFSNSRSEMNVSTLELGDSALYLCASSLFAGNTEAFFGQGTRLTVV.

A few counts support this clonotype. The rearrangement joins TRBV30 to TRBJ1-2; 9 bases map to TRBD1. CDR3 size: 16 residues. Unmatched junction bases numbered 6, after V lost 1 base and J lost 0 bases. Germline CDR1 and CDR2: GTSNPN and SVGIG (reference sequence). The CDR3 DNA is TGTGCCTGGAGTGAGACGTGGGACAGGGCTAACTATGGCTACACCTTC. Its translation: CAWSETWDRANYGYTF.

The chain combines TRBV23-1 with TRBJ2-5; 10 nucleotides align to TRBD1. TRBV23-1 is treated as an ORF (open reading frame) with a function not yet certain. This CDR3 contains 18 residues. The junction had 11 bases not matched to a gene; V was cut back by 0 bases and J by 4 bases. The CDR3 spells CASSQSEGDDRGRETQYF. Written as DNA, the CDR3 is TGCGCCAGCAGTCAATCGGAAGGGGACGACAGGGGGCGAGAGACCCAGTACTTC.

This chain links TRBV7-2 with TRBJ1-1, with D perhaps TRBD1 (6 bases). Between the trimmed V and J ends, which lost 1 base and 0 bases, there was a span of 9 bases. Germline assignment: CDR1 SGHTA and CDR2 FQGNSA. This CDR3 spans 15 amino acids. CDR3 loop: CASSLVDSLNTEAFF. The CDR3 DNA follows: TGTGCCAGCAGCTTAGTGGACAGTCTGAACACTGAAGCTTTCTTT.

In DNA form, the CDR3 reads TGTGCCAGCAGCTTCGAACAGGGTTCCGAAGCTTTCTTT. Translated, it gives CASSFEQGSEAFF. The chain carries TRBV7-2 and TRBJ1-1, with D maybe TRBD1 (6 bases). V was clipped by 3 bases and J by 8 bases, with 13 bases between them. The CDR3 length is 13 residues. The germline CDR1 and CDR2 sequences are SGHTA and FQGNSA.

This clonotype was counted a few times. The gene calls are TRBV28 and TRBJ2-7; D is perhaps TRBD1 (6 bases). The CDR3 consists of 14 residues. Trimming removed 4 bases at V and 3 bases at J, with 13 bases between. Looked up from germline, CDR1 is MDHEN and CDR2 is SYDVKM. In DNA, the CDR3 is TGTGCCAGCAGTTCGGCAGGGGTTTTCTACGAGCAGTACGTC. Translated, it gives CASSSAGVFYEQYV.

This clonotype was detected only a few times. The chain links TRBV4-1 to TRBJ2-5; TRBD2 matches at 11 bases. Trimming cost V 2 bases and J 5 bases; bases outside gene matches: 7. CDR3 length equals 16 residues. The germline V gene encodes CDR1 MGHRA and CDR2 YSYEKL. The CDR3 here is CASSQLSGGAGETQYF. The CDR3 DNA follows: TGCGCCAGCAGCCAACTTAGCGGGGGGGCCGGTGAGACCCAGTACTTC.

V usage is TRBV12-3 or TRBV12-4 and J usage is TRBJ2-5; 8 bases match TRBD2. V dropped 5 bases and J dropped 5; count of bases not matched to a gene: 10. This CDR3 contains 15 residues. The CDR3 is CASSLSFGGAETQYF. DNA of the CDR3: TGTGCCAGCAGTCTCTCTTTCGGGGGGGCGGAGACCCAGTACTTC.

This clonotype was detected only a few times. This chain uses TRBV9 with TRBJ2-2; D may match TRBD1 or TRBD2 (5 bases each). The germline CDR1 and CDR2 sequences are SGDLS and YYNGEE. The CDR3 extends over 15 amino acids. V was cut by 0 bases and J by 7 bases, with 13 bases left in between. The CDR3 is CASSVELRGNGELFF. In nucleotides, the CDR3 is TGTGCCAGCAGCGTAGAATTACGGGGCAACGGGGAGCTGTTTTTT.

The chain couples TRBV5-1 to TRBJ1-3; TRBD1 is a possible D gene (6 bases). Deletions cut 4 bases from V and 2 bases from J, with 13 bases between. The CDR3 is 15 residues long. Germline V gene sequence: CDR1 SGHRS, CDR2 YFSETQ. The CDR3 DNA reads as TGCGCCAGCAGCGGCCAGACAGGCGCTGGAAACACCATATATTTT. It codes for CASSGQTGAGNTIYF.

The rearrangement links TRBV5-5 to TRBJ2-7; weak D call: TRBD1 (6 bases). V was pared by 2 bases and J by 5 bases, with 14 bases between. CDR1 is SGHKS, CDR2 YYEKEE, per germline (reference sequence). CDR3 length: 14 amino acids. Written as DNA, the CDR3 is TGTGCCAGCAGCTTAACAGGGTATGACGACGAGCAGTACTTC. Translation gives CASSLTGYDDEQYF.

In this sample, this clonotype turned up a few times. The chain joins TRBV20-1 to TRBJ1-6; no reliable D call. The CDR3 covers 14 residues. Between the trimmed V and J ends, which lost 3 bases and 9 bases, there was a span of 15 bases. The germline V gene has CDR1 DFQATT and CDR2 SNEGSKA (reference sequence). The CDR3 nucleotides read TGCAGTGCTAGTTTGGCGAGCCTGGGTTCACCCCTCCACTTT. Translating it yields CSASLASLGSPLHF.

This clonotype was observed a few times. This chain connects TRBV9 to TRBJ1-6; 8 bases line up with TRBD1. Trimming at V came to 3 bases and at J to 5 bases, leaving 4 bases not matched to a gene. This CDR3 region has 15 residues. The germline V gene has CDR1 SGDLS and CDR2 YYNGEE. CDR3 coding DNA: TGTGCCAGCAGCGCGGGACAGGCGGATAATTCACCCCTCCACTTT. It is translated as CASSAGQADNSPLHF. The whole variable domain, filled in from reference TRBV9 and TRBJ1-6, reads DSGVTQTPKHLITATGQRVTLRCSPRSGDLSVYWYQQSLDQGLQFLIQYYNGEERAKGNILERFSAQQFPDLHSELNLSSLELGDSALYFCASSAGQADNSPLHFGNGTRLTVT.

J is TRBJ2-3 and V is TRBV12-3 or TRBV12-4; D is uncertain. Trimming cost V 5 bases and J 4 bases, with 13 bases left between them. CDR3 length: 14 amino acids. The CDR3 loop reads CASSPSIRPDTQYF. In DNA, the CDR3 is TGTGCCAGCAGTCCGTCGATCCGCCCAGATACGCAGTATTTT.